This TCR beta chain was captured by sequencing in a study of T cells expressing NK-cell markers. Background on the study: It was sorted CD3+CD56-NKG2C+, CD3+CD56+NKG2C- and CD3+CD56+NKG2C+ T cells that provided the TCR beta repertoires.

Of note for this clonotype: No antigen is known for it.

General study results and limits: Each of over 5 donors carried dominant NKG2C+ clonotypes accounting for about 1.0-7.0% of CD8+ T cells. In several donors, dominant clonotypes made up about 28.3-65% of CD3+CD56-NKG2C+ cells.

The CDR3 has 15 residues. Germline assignment: CDR1 MNHEY and CDR2 SVGEGT. UMIs were included in TCR beta cDNA generated by 5'RACE template switching. TCRdb reprocessed the 5' RACE reads and reports one entry per CDR3 protein, with no DNA. Recorded here are 120,000 to 150,000 distinct CDR3 sequences; the top ten clones represent 9.5% to 15%. Sequenced input: blood T cells: a sorted CD56 or NKG2C T cell subset, CD4+ or CD8+ T cells, or bulk PBMC T cells (not recorded which). This clonotype originated in a man between 18 and 35 years old in good health. The chain is built from TRBV6-2 or TRBV6-3 and TRBJ2-5; TCRdb's D gene call, TRBD2, goes unchecked for lack of DNA. The CDR3 loop is CASSFELAGVETQYF.